This T cell receptor beta chain derives from a study of metastatic and nonmetastatic thyroid tumors. Study-level background: Malignant and benign thyroid patients had repertoires compared in peripheral blood and tumor or nodule tissue. Whole-study results and caveats: Compared with benign nodules, malignant thyroid tumors were reported to have significantly higher TCR beta diversity in both blood and tumor.

In the source study's methods: The study built a papillary thyroid cancer distant-metastasis classifier from CDR3 differences across clinicopathological groups. TCRdb re-called the PCR reads with MiXCR. The V and J calls here are based on TCRdb, not the publication. The sample records roughly 25,000 clones, 15% being singletons. Thyroid surgery was performed in patients who had received no treatment beforehand. Trimming took off 0 bases at V and 6 bases at J, with 7 bases between the two ends. This CDR3 contains 13 residues. CDR1 SGDLS and CDR2 YYNGEE come from the germline V gene. In this sample, this clone turned up many times. What it binds is not known.

The V call is TRBV9, the J call TRBJ2-1; D is unresolved. Material for sequencing was blood. The TCR was taken from a female donor with papillary thyroid cancer or a benign thyroid nodule (not recorded which). Some clones in this sample may be carry-over from other donors' samples. CDR3 sequence reads: CASSVGLPNEQFF. For the CDR3, the DNA is TGTGCCAGCAGCGTAGGCCTCCCCAATGAGCAGTTCTTC. Full variable domain (missing parts from reference TRBV9 and TRBJ2-1): DSGVTQTPKHLITATGQRVTLRCSPRSGDLSVYWYQQSLDQGLQFLIQYYNGEERAKGNILERFSAQQFPDLHSELNLSSLELGDSALYFCASSVGLPNEQFFGPGTRLTVL.